These T cell receptor beta chains were read from a single sample in a study of T cells in Graves' hyperthyroidism and ophthalmopathy. Via MiXCR, TCRdb re-called the multiplex PCR reads, giving one row per CDR3 protein. This sample carries 500,000 to 800,000 distinct CDR3 sequences, more than 12% of them seen once, and the ten largest clones take about an eighth. The sample taken for sequencing was blood. Source of these receptors: a woman between 45 and 60 years old with Graves' ophthalmopathy. CDR3s include the opening cysteine and the closing phenylalanine or tryptophan. The order of the fields is V gene, D gene, J gene, clone size, CDR3 DNA, CDR3 protein. D genes are given only for firm matches. Only some rows state a clone size, as once, few, many or a class for expanded clones.

V gene: TRBV5-1
D gene: .
J gene: TRBJ1-2
clone size: many
CDR3 DNA: TGCGCCAGCAGCTACGGTAGGGACTATGGCTACACCTTC
CDR3 protein: CASSYGRDYGYTF

V gene: TRBV7-8
D gene: TRBD1
J gene: TRBJ2-2
clone size: many
CDR3 DNA: TGTGCCAGCAGCCTTAGGACAGGGCAGGGCGGGGAGCTGTTTTTT
CDR3 protein: CASSLRTGQGGELFF

V gene: TRBV6-2/TRBV6-3
D gene: TRBD2
J gene: TRBJ2-1
clone size: many
CDR3 DNA: TGTGCCAGCAGTTACTCAAGCGGGAAGCGGTTCTTC
CDR3 protein: CASSYSSGKRFF

V gene: TRBV10-3
D gene: .
J gene: TRBJ2-3
clone size: .
CDR3 DNA: TGTGCCATCAGGAAGGGGGGCCCAGATACGCAGTATTTT
CDR3 protein: CAIRKGGPDTQYF

V gene: TRBV27
D gene: .
J gene: TRBJ1-1
clone size: many
CDR3 DNA: TGTGCCAGCAGTCCCCCGACAGAAACGAACACTGAAGCTTTCTTT
CDR3 protein: CASSPPTETNTEAFF

V gene: TRBV29-1
D gene: .
J gene: TRBJ1-1
clone size: once
CDR3 DNA: TGCAGCGTTCTCCGGGGACAGAACACTGAAGCTTTCTTT
CDR3 protein: CSVLRGQNTEAFF

V gene: TRBV5-1
D gene: TRBD1
J gene: TRBJ1-2
clone size: .
CDR3 DNA: TGCGCCAGCAGCCAGGGACAGGGGGCCTCAATTTATGGCTACACCTTC
CDR3 protein: CASSQGQGASIYGYTF

V gene: TRBV9
D gene: .
J gene: TRBJ1-1
clone size: .
CDR3 DNA: TGTGCCAGCAGTACCCATAGCCTGTCGGCTGAAGCTTTCTTT
CDR3 protein: CASSTHSLSAEAFF

V gene: TRBV4-1
D gene: TRBD2
J gene: TRBJ2-2
clone size: once
CDR3 DNA: TGCGCCAGCAGCCAAGGTAGCGGGATAAACACCGGGGAGCTGTTTTTT
CDR3 protein: CASSQGSGINTGELFF

V gene: TRBV12-3/TRBV12-4
D gene: .
J gene: TRBJ2-7
clone size: many
CDR3 DNA: TGTGCCAGCAGTTGGGGACGGACCTACGAGCAGTACTTC
CDR3 protein: CASSWGRTYEQYF

V gene: TRBV7-2
D gene: TRBD2
J gene: TRBJ2-7
clone size: many
CDR3 DNA: TGTGCCAGCAGCTTAGGGAGCACTAGCGGGAGCCACGAGCAGTACTTC
CDR3 protein: CASSLGSTSGSHEQYF

V gene: TRBV11-2
D gene: .
J gene: TRBJ2-3
clone size: many
CDR3 DNA: TGTGCCAGCAGTCGCCCAGATACGCAGTATTTT
CDR3 protein: CASSRPDTQYF

V gene: TRBV27
D gene: TRBD1
J gene: TRBJ2-7
clone size: .
CDR3 DNA: TGTGCCAGCAGTTTGCGGGACAGGAGCTCCTGCGAGCAGTACTTC
CDR3 protein: CASSLRDRSSCEQYF

V gene: TRBV12-3/TRBV12-4
D gene: TRBD2
J gene: TRBJ2-3
clone size: many
CDR3 DNA: TGTGCCAGCAGTCCCGGGGGGGGCGGGAGTTCGCAGTATTTT
CDR3 protein: CASSPGGGGSSQYF

V gene: TRBV20-1
D gene: TRBD2
J gene: TRBJ2-3
clone size: many
CDR3 DNA: TGCAGTGCTAGAGTCCTAAGCAGCGGGAGATTGAATACGCAGTATTTT
CDR3 protein: CSARVLSSGRLNTQYF

V gene: TRBV6-1
D gene: TRBD2
J gene: TRBJ2-5
clone size: many
CDR3 DNA: TGTGCCAGCAGTGGCGGGGGCCAAGAGACCCAGTACTTC
CDR3 protein: CASSGGGQETQYF